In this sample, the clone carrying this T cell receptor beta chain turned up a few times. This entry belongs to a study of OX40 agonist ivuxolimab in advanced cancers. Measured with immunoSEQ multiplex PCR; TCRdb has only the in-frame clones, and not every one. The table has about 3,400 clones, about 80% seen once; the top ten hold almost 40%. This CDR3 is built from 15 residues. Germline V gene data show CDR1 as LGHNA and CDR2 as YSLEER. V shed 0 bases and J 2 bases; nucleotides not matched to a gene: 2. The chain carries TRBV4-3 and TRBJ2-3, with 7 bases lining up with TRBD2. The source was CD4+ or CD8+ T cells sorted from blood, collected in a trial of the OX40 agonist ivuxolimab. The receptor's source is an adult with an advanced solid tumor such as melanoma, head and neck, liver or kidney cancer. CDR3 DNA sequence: TGCGCCAGCAGCCAAGATGCGGGGGACACAGATACGCAGTATTTT. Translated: CASSQDAGDTDTQYF.